The 4 T cell receptor beta chains in this list originate from one sample, sequenced in a study of shared clonotypes between healthy human individuals. TCRdb's copy holds only in-frame clones and misses some; the assay was immunoSEQ multiplex PCR. Of around 980,000 clones detected, roughly 74% appear once; the ten largest clones hold roughly 0.62%. The sequenced sample consisted of memory CD4+ T cells from PBMCs. Subset of the sample: CD45RA-negative fraction. Every receptor here comes from a young man in good health. Some clones in this sample may be carry-over from other donors' samples.

The rearrangement joins TRBV28 to TRBJ1-2, with D maybe TRBD1 (5 bases). CDR3 size: 15 residues. Trimming removed 3 bases at V and 4 bases at J, with 15 bases between. Germline CDR1 MDHEN, CDR2 SYDVKM. CDR3 loop: CASSLRGRIGYGYTF. Here the CDR3 DNA reads TGTGCCAGCAGTTTGCGGGGCAGAATAGGCTATGGCTACACCTTC.

The sample holds one count of this clone. This chain uses TRBV7-2 with TRBJ1-2; no firm D call. This CDR3 has 13 residues. Trimming stripped 0 bases from V and 4 bases from J, with 6 bases between. The germline V gene encodes CDR1 SGHTA and CDR2 FQGNSA. CDR3: CASSLARPYGYTF. The CDR3 coding sequence is TGTGCCAGCAGCTTAGCGCGCCCCTATGGCTACACCTTC.

The V and J genes are TRBV4-3 and TRBJ2-3; perhaps TRBD2 as D (5 bases). This CDR3 comprises 14 residues. V dropped 0 bases and J dropped 4 bases, with 8 bases sitting between them. In germline, CDR1 is LGHNA, CDR2 YSLEER. The CDR3 is CASSQEAGPDTQYF. Written as DNA, the CDR3 is TGCGCCAGCAGCCAAGAGGCGGGCCCAGATACGCAGTATTTT.

The CDR3 protein is CAWSETGFYGYTF. DNA for the CDR3: TGTGCCTGGAGTGAAACAGGCTTCTATGGCTACACCTTC. The V and J genes are TRBV30 and TRBJ1-2; a possible D gene is TRBD1 (5 bases). Trimming pared 1 base from V and 4 bases from J, leaving 10 bases between. Germline CDR1 is GTSNPN and CDR2 is SVGIG (reference sequence). CDR3 length: 13 amino acids.